The 20 T cell receptor beta chains listed next were all sequenced from one sample in a study of T cell responses to AZD1222 COVID-19 vaccine. Here immunoSEQ multiplex PCR was the method, and the copy in TCRdb shows in-frame clones only, minus some. The sample lists 140,000 to 150,000 clones; 70% to 90% were seen once. The source was peripheral blood, collected on day 0 of AZD1222 vaccination. The receptors stem from an adult in good health.

This rearrangement joins TRBV7-8 to TRBJ2-7; tentatively, D is TRBD2 (7 bases). Germline V gene lookup returns CDR1 SGHVS and CDR2 FQNEAQ. This CDR3 has 13 amino acids. The V gene lost 5 bases and the J gene lost 6 bases, with 14 bases spanning the gap. CDR3 sequence: CASSLNGGPEQYF. The CDR3, as DNA: TGTGCCAGCAGCCTGAACGGGGGGCCCGAGCAGTACTTC.

V and J are TRBV21-1 and TRBJ2-3; whether TRBD2, the table's D call, matches the DNA was not checked. TRBV21-1 is a pseudogene. This CDR3 is 14 amino acids long. The CDR3 loop reads CASSKGAAADTQYF. The DNA for the CDR3 is TGTGCCAGCAGCAAAGGGGCAGCGGCAGATACGCAGTATTTT.

The chain recombines TRBV15 with TRBJ1-2; TRBD1 agrees at 9 bases. The length of the CDR3 is 15 residues. CDR1 LNHNV and CDR2 YYDKDF come from the germline V gene (reference sequence). The ends lost 0 bases at V and 7 bases at J; junction bases unmatched: 6. CDR3 protein: CATSRDRWDRVGYTF. The CDR3 DNA is TGTGCCACCAGCAGAGACCGGTGGGACAGGGTTGGCTACACCTTC.

In the case of this clone: This specimen includes other DNA sequences encoding the same CDR3. V and J are TRBV6-5 and TRBJ1-3; no clear D. Germline V lookup: CDR1 MNHEY, CDR2 SVGAGI. The CDR3 loop spans 14 amino acids. Deletions cut 2 bases from V and 0 bases from J, with 5 bases between. The CDR3 region has the DNA TGTGCCAGCAGTTACAAGGGCTCTGGAAACACCATATATTTT. Protein sequence: CASSYKGSGNTIYF.

This clone is a singleton in its sample. This sequence joins TRBV11-2 and TRBJ2-3; possible D gene TRBD2, 6 bases. The CDR3 extends over 17 amino acids. Germline values: CDR1 SGHAT, CDR2 FQNNGV. V gave up 1 base and J gave up 2 bases, with 16 bases separating them. CDR3 in DNA: TGTGCCAGCAGCTTAGGCCAGTCCAGCGGGCCCACAGATACGCAGTATTTT. This gives the protein CASSLGQSSGPTDTQYF.

In DNA form, the CDR3 reads TGTGCCAGCAGCTTAGCGCCGACGGCGGACATTCAGTACTTC. It codes for CASSLAPTADIQYF. The chain employs TRBV7-9 and TRBJ2-4; D gene uncertain. Germline loops: CDR1 SEHNR, CDR2 FQNEAQ (reference sequence). V lost 0 bases, J lost 8 bases, and 11 bases lay in between. This CDR3 comprises 14 residues.

About this clone: This sample includes further DNA sequences coding for the same CDR3. The chain links TRBV20-1 to TRBJ1-1; D is unresolved. Trimming took off 3 bases at V and 1 base at J, with 3 bases between the two ends. Germline values: CDR1 DFQATT, CDR2 SNEGSKA (reference sequence). The CDR3 covers 11 residues. The CDR3 region has the DNA TGCAGTGCTAGGCAGAACACTGAAGCTTTCTTT. Its translation: CSARQNTEAFF.

V is TRBV19 and J is TRBJ2-7, with D tentatively TRBD2 (5 bases). Germline V gene sequence: CDR1 LNHDA, CDR2 SQIVND (reference sequence). This CDR3 region has 15 residues. Deletions cut 2 bases from V and 0 bases from J, with 11 bases between. CDR3 in amino acids: CASSITGSGSYEQYF. The CDR3, as DNA: TGTGCCAGTAGTATAACGGGGTCCGGCTCCTACGAGCAGTACTTC.

This chain connects TRBV24-1 to TRBJ2-1; no definite D call. The CDR3 contains 14 residues. V lost 4 bases, J lost 5 bases, and 11 bases lay in between. Per the germline V gene, CDR1 is KGHDR and CDR2 is SFDVKD. The CDR3 DNA reads as TGTGCCACCAGTGACGGACCCCTGAACAATGAGCAGTTCTTC. This codes for CATSDGPLNNEQFF.

This chain uses TRBV3-1 (or the pseudogene TRBV3-2) with TRBJ1-2; 10 positions agree with TRBD1. CDR1 is LGHDT and CDR2 is YNNKEL in the germline V gene (reference sequence). This CDR3 has 17 residues. V lost 6 bases, J lost 0 bases, and 10 bases stayed unmatched. The CDR3 protein is CASRPRDRGLANYGYTF. CDR3 bases: TGTGCCAGCAGACCACGGGACAGGGGTTTAGCTAACTATGGCTACACCTTC.

The chain is built from TRBV29-1 and TRBJ1-4; tentatively, D is TRBD1 (5 bases). V lost 7 bases to trimming and J lost 8 bases, with 26 bases between them. CDR1 is SQVTM, CDR2 ANQGSEA, per germline. CDR3 length equals 16 residues. Here the CDR3 DNA reads TGCAGCGAGGGCATACTCGCTCGCAGGGCATACGAAAAACTGTTTTTT. This sequence encodes CSEGILARRAYEKLFF.

In its sample, this clone was seen a few times. The J gene is TRBJ2-1, the V gene TRBV7-2; D possibly matches TRBD1 or TRBD2 (5 bases each). The CDR3 runs 15 residues. Germline V gene lookup returns CDR1 SGHTA and CDR2 FQGNSA. Trimming cost V 0 bases and J 3 bases, with 9 bases left between them. The CDR3: CASSLARGGYNEQFF. The CDR3 DNA reads TGTGCCAGCAGCTTAGCCCGGGGCGGCTACAATGAGCAGTTCTTC.

The chain combines TRBV27 with TRBJ1-6, with D possibly TRBD1 on 6 matching bases. Trimming removed 3 bases at V and 8 bases at J, with 11 bases between. This CDR3 is 14 amino acids long. From germline, CDR1 is MNHEY and CDR2 SMNVEV (reference sequence). The CDR3 DNA reads as TGTGCCAGCAGTTTCATTGGGGGCGATTCACCCCTCCACTTT. Residues: CASSFIGGDSPLHF.

The rearrangement uses TRBV5-1 and TRBJ2-3; 9 bases align to TRBD1. Germline CDR1 SGHRS, CDR2 YFSETQ. This CDR3 contains 14 residues. J gave up 4 bases and V 4 bases, and 4 bases lay outside the gene matches. The CDR3, as DNA: TGCGCCAGCAGCACCTGGACAGGGGCAGATACGCAGTATTTT. It yields the protein CASSTWTGADTQYF.

The V and J genes are TRBV25-1 and TRBJ1-5; no firm D call. This CDR3 is built from 12 residues. Germline V gene lookup returns CDR1 MGHDK and CDR2 SYGVNS. The CDR3 region has the DNA TGTGCGCCACTCGGGGTGGATCAGCCCCAGCATTTT. The encoded protein is CAPLGVDQPQHF.

The CDR3 sequence is CASSLTGYGYTF. In DNA form, the CDR3 reads TGCGCCAGCAGCCTAACGGGGTATGGCTACACCTTC. The chain couples TRBV5-1 to TRBJ1-2; D is uncertain. Trimming removed 4 bases at V and 5 bases at J, with 9 bases between. Germline loops: CDR1 SGHRS, CDR2 YFSETQ. CDR3 length equals 12 residues.

This clone was picked up one time. The chain couples TRBV9 to TRBJ2-1; TRBD1 agrees at 7 bases. CDR1 and CDR2 (germline): SGDLS, YYNGEE. V shed 3 bases and J 1 base; nucleotides not matched to a gene: 7. CDR3 size: 16 residues. CDR3 bases: TGTGCCAGCAGCGCAACCGGGACAGTGTCCTACAATGAGCAGTTCTTC. Its translation is CASSATGTVSYNEQFF.

The chain recombines TRBV7-2 with TRBJ1-5; D is undetermined. The V end was cut by 3 bases, the J end by 0 bases, with 6 bases between. Germline CDR1 and CDR2: SGHTA and FQGNSA. The CDR3 has 14 residues. The CDR3 protein is CASSLGFSNQPQHF. The DNA for the CDR3 is TGTGCCAGCAGCTTGGGTTTTAGCAATCAGCCCCAGCATTTT.

V is TRBV7-9 and J is TRBJ1-2; 8 bases are a match to TRBD1. V shed 4 bases, J shed 1 base, and the junction held 2 bases outside the gene matches. Germline values: CDR1 SEHNR, CDR2 FQNEAQ (reference sequence). The length of the CDR3 is 14 residues. The CDR3 sequence is CASSSDRVNYGYTF. DNA for the CDR3: TGTGCCAGCAGCTCGGACAGGGTTAACTATGGCTACACCTTC.

This chain uses TRBV9 with TRBJ2-4; D might be TRBD1 (6 bases). The CDR3 covers 18 residues. In germline, CDR1 is SGDLS, CDR2 YYNGEE. Trimming took 0 bases from V and 3 from J, leaving 19 bases between them. CDR3 DNA: TGTGCCAGCAGCGTAGGGCAGGGGAATACCTATGACAAAAACATTCAGTACTTC. It encodes CASSVGQGNTYDKNIQYF.